This TCR beta chain was recovered during a study of cytomegalovirus exposure and HLA in healthy donors. The CDR3 loop spans 16 amino acids. V lost 0 bases, J lost 2 bases, and 7 bases stayed unmatched. Germline V gene sequence: CDR1 SGHAT, CDR2 FQNNGV. Sequencing used immunoSEQ multiplex PCR; TCRdb keeps in-frame clones, though not all of them. In the table there are about 49,000 clones, 94% of which are singletons. The clonotype was recovered from a woman aged 18-29 years in good health and CMV-seropositive. Sequenced input: PBMCs. The chain couples TRBV11-2 to TRBJ2-7; 7 nucleotides align to TRBD2. The CDR3 loop reads CASSLDGASGPYEQYF. CDR3 coding DNA: TGTGCCAGCAGCTTAGATGGGGCTAGCGGACCCTACGAGCAGTACTTC.